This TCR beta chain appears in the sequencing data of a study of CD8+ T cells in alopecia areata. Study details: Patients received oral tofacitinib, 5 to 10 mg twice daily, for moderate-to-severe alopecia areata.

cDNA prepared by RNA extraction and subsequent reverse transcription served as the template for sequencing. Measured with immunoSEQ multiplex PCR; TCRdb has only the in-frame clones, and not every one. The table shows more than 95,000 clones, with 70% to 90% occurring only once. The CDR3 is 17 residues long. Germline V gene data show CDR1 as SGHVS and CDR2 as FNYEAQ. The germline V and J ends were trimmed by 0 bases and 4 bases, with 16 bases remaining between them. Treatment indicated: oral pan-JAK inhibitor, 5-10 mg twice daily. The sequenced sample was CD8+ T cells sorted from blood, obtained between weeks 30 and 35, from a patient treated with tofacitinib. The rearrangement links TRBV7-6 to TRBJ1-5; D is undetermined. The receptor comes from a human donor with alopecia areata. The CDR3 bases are TGTGCCAGCAGCTTAGCCAACCGGCATCTCTGGAATCAGCCCCAGCATTTT. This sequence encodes CASSLANRHLWNQPQHF.